The rows below give T cell receptor beta chains drawn from one sample of a study of blood T cell repertoires in COVID-19. This table comes from immunoSEQ multiplex PCR, and its TCRdb copy is limited to in-frame clones, with some not included. The sample consists of about 270,000 clones, around 86% of them appearing once. The source material was peripheral blood. These receptors all come from a man aged 50 or older with acute or convalescent COVID-19. CDR3s leave out the opening cysteine and the closing phenylalanine or tryptophan.

j_call v_call cdr3_aa
TRBJ1-1 TRBV7-9 ASSFLEGGTGTF
TRBJ1-3 TRBV18 ASSPEGDNRWRSGNTIY
TRBJ1-2 TRBV2 ASSVFNEHGYT
TRBJ2-1 TRBV10-2 ASTQVYNEQF
TRBJ1-5 TRBV29-1 SGRTGENQPQH
TRBJ1-1 TRBV20-1 SASQSNTEAF
TRBJ1-1 TRBV19 ASSISGTGGAF
TRBJ2-1 TRBV19 ASSPTSGIVNEQF
TRBJ2-1 TRBV9 ASSVEPANYNEQF
TRBJ2-3 TRBV19 ASSTARGGRTDTQY
TRBJ2-7 TRBV28 ASRNDRTGAYEQY
TRBJ1-5 TRBV18 ASSPQDRNQPQH
TRBJ2-1 TRBV18 ASSPPDTNEQF
TRBJ2-7 TRBV27 ASSPRDTLYEQY
TRBJ1-1 TRBV24-1 ATSDPGGTEAF
TRBJ2-2 TRBV18 ASSPGGARTGELF
TRBJ1-1 TRBV2 ASSVNRNTEAF
TRBJ1-6 TRBV18 ASSPAGDLLNSPLH
TRBJ1-1 TRBV18 ASSPPLGAGTEAF
TRBJ1-1 TRBV6-6 ASSLDRPNTEAF
TRBJ1-2 TRBV2 ASSNTGSGYGYT
TRBJ2-7 TRBV30 AWSVGHDYEQY
TRBJ1-1 TRBV30 AHNRDTEAF
TRBJ1-1 TRBV5-1 ASSLTGRYDTEAF
TRBJ1-4 TRBV5-4 ASSKQIENEKLF
TRBJ1-4 TRBV12-3/TRBV12-4 ASASSAGKLF
TRBJ1-1 TRBV5-1 ASSLVGSAMNTEAF
TRBJ1-5 TRBV6-5 ASKREMGNQPQH
TRBJ1-1 TRBV5-1 ASSLRRGDTEAF
TRBJ1-1 TRBV2 ASSEGVATEAF
TRBJ2-1 TRBV4-1 ASSQVGTSEYNEQF
TRBJ2-2 TRBV2 ASSEGFSNGELF
TRBJ2-7 TRBV23-1 ASSHAPGREY
TRBJ1-1 TRBV7-3 ASSPRGQGEAF
TRBJ1-1 TRBV27 APRSQGPPEAF
TRBJ1-1 TRBV7-8 ASSPHSRMTRRAF
TRBJ1-5 TRBV30 AWSRGQPNSNQPQH
TRBJ2-5 TRBV6-5 ASRLNQETQY
TRBJ1-4 TRBV5-1 ASSLGRQEKLF
TRBJ2-2 TRBV3-1/TRBV3-2 ASSPGTFNTGELF
TRBJ2-3 TRBV4-1 ASGGAGFLSTDTQY
TRBJ2-2 TRBV7-9 ASSLEAGATGELF
TRBJ1-2 TRBV5-6 ASNLFRLGVHPFDGYT
TRBJ2-7 TRBV29-1 SVRGADYEQY
TRBJ2-3 TRBV2 ASETGTVSTDTQY
TRBJ1-3 TRBV6-5 ASSPTGGGNTIY
TRBJ1-2 TRBV5-1 ASSPGIYGYT
TRBJ2-1 TRBV27 ASSLSDPSYNEQF
TRBJ1-3 TRBV19 ASSETRGLSGNTIY
TRBJ2-7 TRBV18 ASSPTGGIPYEQY